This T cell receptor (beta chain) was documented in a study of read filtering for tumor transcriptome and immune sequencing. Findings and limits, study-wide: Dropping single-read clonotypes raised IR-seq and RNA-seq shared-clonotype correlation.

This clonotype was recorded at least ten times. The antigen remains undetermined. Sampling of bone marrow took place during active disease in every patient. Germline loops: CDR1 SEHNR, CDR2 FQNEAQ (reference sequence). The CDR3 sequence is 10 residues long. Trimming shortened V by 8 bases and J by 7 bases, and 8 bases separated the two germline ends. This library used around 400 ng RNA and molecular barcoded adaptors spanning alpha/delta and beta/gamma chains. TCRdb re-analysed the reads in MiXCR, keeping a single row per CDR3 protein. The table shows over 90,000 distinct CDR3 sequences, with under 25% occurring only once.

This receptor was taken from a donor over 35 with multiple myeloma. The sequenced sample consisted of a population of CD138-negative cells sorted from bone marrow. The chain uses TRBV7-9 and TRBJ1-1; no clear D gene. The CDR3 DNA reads TGTGCCAGCGACGTGGGTGAAGCTTTCTTT. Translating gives CASDVGEAFF.